This TCR beta chain derives from a study of cytomegalovirus exposure and HLA in healthy donors. The wider study: HLA-typed donors were the source of approximately 80 million unique TCRs held in an early data release.

The study sampled nominally healthy donors, though unrecorded immune exposures were likely. The CDR3 runs to 13 residues. CDR1 and CDR2 from the germline V gene are LNHDA and SQIVND (reference sequence). V was pared by 9 bases and J by 0 bases, with 9 bases between. The PCR used 60 Vbeta and 13 Jbeta primers. Libraries were prepared by immunoSEQ multiplex PCR; TCRdb keeps only in-frame clonotypes and omits some of them. This table holds 150,000 to 200,000 clones, approximately 80% found once. This TCR was sampled from a man younger than 35 in good health and CMV-seronegative. The sample taken for sequencing was PBMCs. The gene calls are TRBV19 and TRBJ1-5; D remains unclear. The DNA for the CDR3 is TGTGCCAGCAGAGACTATAGCAATCAGCCCCAGCATTTT. This sequence encodes CASRDYSNQPQHF.